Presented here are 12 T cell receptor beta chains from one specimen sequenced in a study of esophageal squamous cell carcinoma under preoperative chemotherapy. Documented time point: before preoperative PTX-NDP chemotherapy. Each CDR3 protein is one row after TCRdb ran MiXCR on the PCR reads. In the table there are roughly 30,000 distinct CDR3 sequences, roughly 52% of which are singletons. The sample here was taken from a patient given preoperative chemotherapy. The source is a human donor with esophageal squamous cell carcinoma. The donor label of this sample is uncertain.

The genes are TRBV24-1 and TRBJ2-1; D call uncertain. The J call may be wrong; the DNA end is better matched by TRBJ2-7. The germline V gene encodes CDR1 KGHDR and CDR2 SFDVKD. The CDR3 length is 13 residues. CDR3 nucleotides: TGTGCCACCAGTGATTCCGGAACGACAGAGCAGTACTTC. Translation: CATSDSGTTEQYF.

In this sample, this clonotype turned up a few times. The CDR3 nucleotides read TGTGCCAGCAGTACTTCCGAGACGAGGAATGAGCAGTACTTC. This gives the protein CASSTSETRNEQYF. The V call is TRBV12-3 or TRBV12-4, the J call TRBJ2-1; D is unresolved. The J call may be mistaken, given a closer DNA end match to TRBJ2-7. This CDR3 spans 14 amino acids.

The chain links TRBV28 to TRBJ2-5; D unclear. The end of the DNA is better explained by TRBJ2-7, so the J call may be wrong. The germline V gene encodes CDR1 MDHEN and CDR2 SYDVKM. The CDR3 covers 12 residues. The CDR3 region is CASSSGSYEQYF. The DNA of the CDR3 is TGTGCCAGCAGTTCTGGGTCCTACGAGCAGTACTTC.

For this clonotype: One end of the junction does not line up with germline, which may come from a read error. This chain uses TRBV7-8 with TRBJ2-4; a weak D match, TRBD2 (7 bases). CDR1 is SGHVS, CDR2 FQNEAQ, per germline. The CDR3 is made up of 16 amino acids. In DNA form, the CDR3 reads TGTGCCAGCAGCACCGGGGGGCAGTGTGCCAAAGACATTCAGTATTTC. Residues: CASSTGGQCAKDIQYF. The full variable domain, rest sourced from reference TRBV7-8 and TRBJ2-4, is GAGVSQSPRYKVAKRGQDVALRCDPISGHVSLFWYQQALGQGPEFLTYFQNEAQLDKSGLPSDRFFAERPEGSVSTLKIQRTQQEDSAVYLCASSTGGQCAKDIQYFGAGTRLSVL.

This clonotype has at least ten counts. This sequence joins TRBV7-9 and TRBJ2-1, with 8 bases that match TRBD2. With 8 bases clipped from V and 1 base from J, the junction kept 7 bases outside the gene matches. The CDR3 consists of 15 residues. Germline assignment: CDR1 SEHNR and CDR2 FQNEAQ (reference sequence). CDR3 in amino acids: CASQTSGSSYNEQFF. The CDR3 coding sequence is TGTGCCAGCCAGACCAGCGGGAGTTCCTACAATGAGCAGTTCTTC.

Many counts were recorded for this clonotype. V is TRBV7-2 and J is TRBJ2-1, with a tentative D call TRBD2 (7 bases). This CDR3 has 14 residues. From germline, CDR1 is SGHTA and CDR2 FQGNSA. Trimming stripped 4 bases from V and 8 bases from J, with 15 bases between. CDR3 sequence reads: CASSSLRGGDEQFF. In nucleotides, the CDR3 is TGTGCCAGCAGCTCCTTGAGGGGGGGCGATGAGCAGTTCTTC.

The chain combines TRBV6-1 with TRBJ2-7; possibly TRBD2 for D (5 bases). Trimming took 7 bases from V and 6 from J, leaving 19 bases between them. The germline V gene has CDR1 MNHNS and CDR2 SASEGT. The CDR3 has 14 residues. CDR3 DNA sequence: TGTGCCAGCACCTTAGAGGGATCGCTAGGCGAGCAGTACTTC. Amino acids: CASTLEGSLGEQYF.

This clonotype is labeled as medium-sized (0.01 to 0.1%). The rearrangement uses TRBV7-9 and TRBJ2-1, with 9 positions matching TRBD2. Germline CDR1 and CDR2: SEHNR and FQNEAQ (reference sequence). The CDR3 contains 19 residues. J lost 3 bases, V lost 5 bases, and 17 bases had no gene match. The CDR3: CASSIEGGAELAGYNEQFF. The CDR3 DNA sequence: TGTGCCAGCAGCATCGAGGGGGGGGCGGAACTAGCGGGCTACAATGAGCAGTTCTTC.

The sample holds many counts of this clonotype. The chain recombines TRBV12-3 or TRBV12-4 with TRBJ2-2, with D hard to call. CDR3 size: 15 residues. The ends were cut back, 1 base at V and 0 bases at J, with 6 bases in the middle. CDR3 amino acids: CASSLVTANTGELFF. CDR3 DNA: TGTGCCAGCAGTTTAGTCACAGCGAACACCGGGGAGCTGTTTTTT.

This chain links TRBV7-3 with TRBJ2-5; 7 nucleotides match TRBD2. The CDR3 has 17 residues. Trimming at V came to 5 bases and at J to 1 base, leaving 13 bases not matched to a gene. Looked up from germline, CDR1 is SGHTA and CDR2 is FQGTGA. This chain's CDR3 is CASSAGLGGGIQETQYF. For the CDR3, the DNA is TGTGCCAGCAGCGCGGGGCTCGGGGGAGGGATCCAAGAGACCCAGTACTTC. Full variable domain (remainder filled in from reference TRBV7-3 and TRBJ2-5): GAGVSQTPSNKVTEKGKYVELRCDPISGHTALYWYRQSLGQGPEFLIYFQGTGAADDSGLPNDRFFAVRPEGSVSTLKIQRTERGDSAVYLCASSAGLGGGIQETQYFGPGTRLLVL.

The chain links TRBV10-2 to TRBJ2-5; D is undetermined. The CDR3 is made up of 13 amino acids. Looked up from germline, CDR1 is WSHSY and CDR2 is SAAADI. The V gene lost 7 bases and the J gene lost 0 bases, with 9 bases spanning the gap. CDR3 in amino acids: CASKSPYQETQYF. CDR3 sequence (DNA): TGCGCCAGCAAGTCACCGTACCAAGAGACCCAGTACTTC.

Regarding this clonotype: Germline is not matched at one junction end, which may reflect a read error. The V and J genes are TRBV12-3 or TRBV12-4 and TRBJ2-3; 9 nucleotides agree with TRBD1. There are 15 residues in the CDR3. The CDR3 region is CASSRTGAGTDAQYF. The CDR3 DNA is TGTGCCAGCAGTCGGACAGGGGCGGGCACAGATGCGCAGTATTTT.